These 28 T cell receptor beta chains were all obtained from the same sample, sequenced in a study of blood T cell repertoires in COVID-19. Sequencing was performed with immunoSEQ multiplex PCR; in TCRdb, only in-frame clones are kept and a portion is missing. The data contain some 350,000 clones, about 87% of them singletons. Source material: PBMCs or T cells enriched from blood (not recorded which). The receptor set was obtained from a woman in her twenties or thirties who had recovered from COVID-19.

The J gene is TRBJ1-2, the V gene TRBV6-5, with TRBD1 matching 7 bases. CDR1 is MNHEY and CDR2 is SVGAGI in the germline V gene. The CDR3 extends over 15 amino acids. V gave up 6 bases and J gave up 7 bases; unmatched junction bases: 14. CDR3 coding DNA: TGTGCCAGCAGACTCACAGGGGACCCTAGGGGTGGCTACACCTTC. Amino acid sequence: CASRLTGDPRGGYTF.

The rearrangement uses TRBV11-2 and TRBJ2-1; the D gene is possibly TRBD2 (6 bases). The CDR3 has 13 residues. Between the trimmed V and J ends, which lost 1 base and 7 bases, there was a span of 8 bases. Germline CDR1 SGHAT, CDR2 FQNNGV. The CDR3 sequence is CASSLVAVNEQFF. The DNA of the CDR3 is TGTGCCAGCAGCTTAGTAGCGGTTAATGAGCAGTTCTTC.

The chain has TRBV10-3 and TRBJ1-2, with 7 bases aligning to TRBD1. The CDR3 consists of 14 residues. With V trimmed by 4 bases and J by 7 bases, 9 bases remained unmatched. Germline CDR1 is ENHRY and CDR2 is SYGVKD. The CDR3 reads CAISVVAEGAGYTF. The CDR3, as DNA: TGTGCCATCAGTGTAGTAGCAGAGGGGGCTGGCTACACCTTC.

V gene TRBV9 combines with J gene TRBJ1-1, with 7 bases aligning to TRBD1. The CDR3 loop spans 17 amino acids. The V gene's germline CDR1 is SGDLS and CDR2 YYNGEE. The ends lost 0 bases at V and 1 base at J; junction bases unmatched: 9. CDR3 nucleotides: TGTGCCAGCAGCGTAGACTCCTTCGGGACAGCGAACACTGAAGCTTTCTTT. It yields the protein CASSVDSFGTANTEAFF.

This chain connects TRBV29-1 to TRBJ2-5, with 14 bases lining up with TRBD2. Germline CDR1 and CDR2: SQVTM and ANQGSEA. This CDR3 has 15 amino acids. V trimming: 6 bases; J trimming: 5 bases; junction bases outside the gene matches: 8. The CDR3 sequence is CSVETSGGARETQYF. DNA of the CDR3: TGCAGCGTCGAGACTAGCGGGGGGGCCAGGGAGACCCAGTACTTC.

The chain links TRBV20-1 to TRBJ1-2; TRBD1 agrees at 10 bases. CDR3 length: 14 residues. Losses at the gene ends were 3 bases for V and 8 bases for J; bases not matched to a gene: 9. The germline V gene has CDR1 DFQATT and CDR2 SNEGSKA (reference sequence). In DNA, the CDR3 is TGCAGTGCTAGTCCCAGGACAGGGGGGTTGGGCTACACCTTC. This encodes CSASPRTGGLGYTF.

V is TRBV11-2 and J is TRBJ2-7; TRBD2 might be the D (6 bases). The germline V gene has CDR1 SGHAT and CDR2 FQNNGV. The CDR3 consists of 15 residues. Trimming pared 1 base from V and 0 bases from J, leaving 10 bases between. CDR3 nucleotide sequence: TGTGCCAGCAGCTTAGTCGGGGGAAGCTCCTACGAGCAGTACTTC. Translating gives CASSLVGGSSYEQYF.

The rearrangement links TRBV2 to TRBJ1-1; perhaps TRBD1 as D (5 bases). Between the trimmed V and J ends, which lost 7 bases and 6 bases, there was a span of 18 bases. The germline CDR1 and CDR2 sequences are SNHLY and FYNNEI. This CDR3 comprises 14 residues. In DNA, the CDR3 is TGTGCCAGCATTGCGGTCAGGGCGACCTCTGAAGCTTTCTTT. It is translated as CASIAVRATSEAFF.

J is TRBJ1-1 and V is TRBV19, with D possibly being TRBD1 (6 bases). CDR1 is LNHDA, CDR2 SQIVND, per germline (reference sequence). The germline V and J ends were trimmed by 4 bases and 8 bases, with 11 bases remaining between them. The length of the CDR3 is 12 residues. CDR3 protein: CASSTGQLEAFF. The CDR3 DNA is TGTGCCAGTAGTACCGGACAGCTAGAAGCTTTCTTT.

In DNA, the CDR3 is TGTGCCAGCAGTTTATTCAGGACTCGTCAATTGAACACTGAAGCTTTCTTT. Amino acids: CASSLFRTRQLNTEAFF. This chain uses TRBV28 with TRBJ1-1; D remains unclear. The length of the CDR3 is 17 residues. Trimming removed 1 base at V and 0 bases at J, with 15 bases between. CDR1 is MDHEN and CDR2 is SYDVKM in the germline V gene.

The gene calls are TRBV19 and TRBJ1-2; D not resolved. The V gene's germline CDR1 is LNHDA and CDR2 SQIVND (reference sequence). Trimming took 3 bases from V and 0 from J, leaving 8 bases between them. The CDR3 loop spans 14 amino acids. The CDR3 here is CASSIEGANYGYTF. CDR3 nucleotide sequence: TGTGCCAGTAGTATTGAAGGAGCTAACTATGGCTACACCTTC.

This CDR3 is CASSPRTGHGYTF. Here the CDR3 DNA reads TGTGCCAGCAGCCCGAGGACAGGGCATGGCTACACCTTC. This chain links TRBV5-5 with TRBJ1-2; 8 bases agree with TRBD1. V shed 4 bases, J shed 6 bases, and the junction held 5 bases outside the gene matches. CDR1 and CDR2 from the germline V gene are SGHKS and YYEKEE (reference sequence). The length of the CDR3 is 13 residues.

This sequence joins TRBV28 and TRBJ2-7; D perhaps matches TRBD2 (6 bases). V lost 3 bases, J lost 4 bases, and 7 bases lay in between. CDR3 length: 12 residues. Germline V lookup: CDR1 MDHEN, CDR2 SYDVKM. CDR3 sequence reads: CASSLAGYEQYF. The CDR3 DNA follows: TGTGCCAGCAGTTTGGCGGGGTACGAGCAGTACTTC.

This sequence joins TRBV11-2 and TRBJ1-4, with D possibly being TRBD1 (5 bases). CDR3 length: 15 residues. V lost 2 bases and J 4 bases, leaving 11 bases between the germline ends. Germline loops: CDR1 SGHAT, CDR2 FQNNGV. The CDR3 loop reads CASSLYRGNNEKLFF. The DNA for the CDR3 is TGTGCCAGCAGCTTATATCGGGGGAATAATGAAAAACTGTTTTTT.

The chain has TRBV5-1 and TRBJ1-6; 9 nucleotides match TRBD1. The CDR3 has 16 amino acids. With 4 bases clipped from V and 8 bases from J, the junction kept 10 bases outside the gene matches. The germline CDR1 and CDR2 sequences are SGHRS and YFSETQ. CDR3 sequence: CASSPETGGSYSPLHF. CDR3 DNA sequence: TGCGCCAGCAGCCCAGAGACAGGGGGATCTTATTCACCCCTCCACTTT. Using reference TRBV5-1 and TRBJ1-6 for the parts outside the CDR3, the full variable domain is KAGVTQTPRYLIKTRGQQVTLSCSPISGHRSVSWYQQTPGQGLQFLFEYFSETQRNKGNFPGRFSGRQFSNSRSEMNVSTLELGDSALYLCASSPETGGSYSPLHFGNGTRLTVT.

This sequence joins TRBV3-1 (or the pseudogene TRBV3-2) and TRBJ2-7; D gene unclear. This CDR3 is 19 amino acids long. Trimming pared 1 base from V and 1 base from J, leaving 23 bases between. Germline V lookup: CDR1 LGHDT, CDR2 YNNKEL (reference sequence). The CDR3 bases are TGTGCCAGCAGCCAAGGGCCCCTCGCCCTGGCAAAAACGTCCTACGAGCAGTACTTC. Translation: CASSQGPLALAKTSYEQYF.

This clone appeared once. This sequence joins TRBV12-5 and TRBJ2-7; 8 bases are shared with TRBD2. The V gene end was trimmed by 1 base and the J gene end by 2 bases; junction bases not matched to a gene: 7. This CDR3 contains 16 residues. The germline V gene encodes CDR1 LGHNT and CDR2 FRNRAP. For the CDR3, the DNA is TGTGCTAGTGGTTTGGCAGAGCCGGGGGGGGCCTACGAGCAGTACTTC. Protein: CASGLAEPGGAYEQYF.

The V gene is TRBV7-2, the J gene TRBJ1-3; 7 nucleotides agree with TRBD1. CDR1 and CDR2 from the germline V gene are SGHTA and FQGNSA. V lost 5 bases, J lost 4 bases, and 5 bases stayed unmatched. This CDR3 spans 14 amino acids. The CDR3 protein is CASSQRGQGNTIYF. The DNA for the CDR3 is TGTGCCAGCAGCCAGAGGGGGCAAGGAAACACCATATATTTT.

The chain links TRBV23-1 to TRBJ1-5, with 9 nucleotides matching TRBD1. TRBV23-1 is labeled an ORF, and its function is uncertain. The CDR3 sequence is 18 residues long. V lost 8 bases and J lost 2; bases outside the gene matches: 16. Here the CDR3 DNA reads TGCGCCAGCGAACAGGTGGGACAGGGAAGGTTTGGCAATCAGCCCCAGCATTTT. This sequence encodes CASEQVGQGRFGNQPQHF.

The rearrangement links TRBV29-1 to TRBJ2-1; tentatively, D is TRBD1 (6 bases). V lost 0 bases, J lost 4 bases, and 16 bases lay in between. Germline V lookup: CDR1 SQVTM, CDR2 ANQGSEA. This CDR3 has 16 amino acids. The CDR3 DNA is TGCAGCGTTGAAGATCGCAGGGGACGGTGGTACAATGAGCAGTTCTTC. It is translated as CSVEDRRGRWYNEQFF.

The sample holds one count of this clone. At the DNA level, this CDR3 is encoded by other sequences in the same sample as well. J is TRBJ1-6 and V is TRBV9; unclear D gene. This CDR3 comprises 14 residues. Germline assignment: CDR1 SGDLS and CDR2 YYNGEE. V was cut by 0 bases and J by 6 bases, with 7 bases left in between. CDR3 sequence reads: CASSVGAGNSPLHF. The CDR3 DNA is TGTGCCAGCAGCGTAGGGGCGGGTAATTCACCCCTCCACTTT. Variable domain in full (rest from reference TRBV9 and TRBJ1-6): DSGVTQTPKHLITATGQRVTLRCSPRSGDLSVYWYQQSLDQGLQFLIQYYNGEERAKGNILERFSAQQFPDLHSELNLSSLELGDSALYFCASSVGAGNSPLHFGNGTRLTVT.

The rearrangement links TRBV4-1 to TRBJ2-2; a weak D match, TRBD2 (5 bases). The V end was cut by 1 base, the J end by 5 bases, with 14 bases between. This CDR3 has 16 amino acids. CDR1 is MGHRA and CDR2 is YSYEKL in the germline V gene. The CDR3: CASSQGMARGTGELFF. The CDR3, as DNA: TGCGCCAGCAGCCAAGGGATGGCCCGGGGTACCGGGGAGCTGTTTTTT.

V gene TRBV2 combines with J gene TRBJ1-2; D gene ambiguous. Per the germline V gene, CDR1 is SNHLY and CDR2 is FYNNEI. V was cut by 7 bases and J by 5 bases, with 11 bases left in between. The CDR3 is 12 amino acids. The CDR3 DNA reads TGTGCCAGCACAGTGGAGAGGTATGGCTACACCTTC. It encodes CASTVERYGYTF.

The chain joins TRBV7-8 to TRBJ2-7; 9 bases match TRBD1. V was pared by 5 bases and J by 3 bases, with 5 bases of the junction left unmatched. This CDR3 is 14 amino acids long. Germline V gene sequence: CDR1 SGHVS, CDR2 FQNEAQ. This chain's CDR3 is CASSTQTGGYEQYF. CDR3 nucleotide sequence: TGTGCCAGCAGCACACAGACAGGGGGCTACGAGCAGTACTTC.

V gene TRBV19 combines with J gene TRBJ2-6; 10 bases are shared with TRBD1. This CDR3 is 16 amino acids long. Trimming removed 4 bases from V and 3 bases from J; junction bases left unmatched: 3. Germline V CDR1 and CDR2: LNHDA, SQIVND (reference sequence). Here the CDR3 reads CASSRQGAGGANVLTF. Written as DNA, the CDR3 is TGTGCCAGTAGTAGACAGGGGGCAGGTGGGGCCAACGTCCTGACTTTC. The whole variable domain, remainder taken from reference TRBV19 and TRBJ2-6, is DGGITQSPKYLFRKEGQNVTLSCEQNLNHDAMYWYRQDPGQGLRLIYYSQIVNDFQKGDIAEGYSVSREKKESFPLTVTSAQKNPTAFYLCASSRQGAGGANVLTFGAGSRLTVL.

This clone came up once. The chain couples TRBV9 to TRBJ1-2, with 7 bases fitting TRBD1. Germline V gene sequence: CDR1 SGDLS, CDR2 YYNGEE. There are 14 residues in the CDR3. V was clipped by 0 bases and J by 8 bases; unmatched bases: 7. CDR3 sequence: CASSVGTGPQGYTF. CDR3 DNA: TGTGCCAGCAGCGTAGGGACAGGTCCTCAAGGCTACACCTTC.

The chain couples TRBV2 to TRBJ2-7, with a weak D call TRBD1 (6 bases). This CDR3 is 17 amino acids long. Germline V CDR1 and CDR2: SNHLY, FYNNEI. Trimming left V 8 bases short and J 0 bases short, with 23 bases between. The CDR3 DNA reads TGTGCCAGCGACCCGTTTGGCATTGGACAGAGCTCCTACGAGCAGTACTTC. Protein: CASDPFGIGQSSYEQYF.

The CDR3 here is CASSPFRGLQPAPYGYTF. CDR3 DNA: TGTGCCAGCAGCCCTTTCCGGGGACTACAACCGGCTCCTTATGGCTACACCTTC. V usage is TRBV7-9 and J usage is TRBJ1-2, with a tentative D call TRBD1 (5 bases). This CDR3 is built from 18 residues. V was cut by 5 bases and J by 5 bases, with 27 bases left in between. From germline, CDR1 is SEHNR and CDR2 FQNEAQ (reference sequence).